The T cell receptor (beta chain) described here comes from a study of T cell changes during pregnancy in multiple sclerosis. TCRdb's copy holds only in-frame clones and misses some; the assay was immunoSEQ multiplex PCR. The data hold fewer than 50,000 clones, with approximately 90% observed a single time. This clone has a single count. The germline CDR1 and CDR2 sequences are SGDLS and YYNGEE. The CDR3 extends over 12 amino acids. Trimming cost V 3 bases and J 7 bases; bases outside gene matches: 3. The V gene is TRBV9, the J gene TRBJ1-2, with TRBD1 matching over 7 bases. The sequence was collected from a female donor in good health, enrolled as a control in a pregnancy study. The sequencing here drew on CD4+ T cells from peripheral blood mononuclear cells, taken in the second trimester of pregnancy. This CDR3 reads CASSGDRAGYTF. The CDR3 nucleotides read TGTGCCAGCAGCGGAGACAGGGCTGGCTACACCTTC.